These 15 T cell receptor beta chains originate from one sample sequenced in a study of blood T cells in healthy people across ages. Alongside a J-beta primer mix, a sample-barcoded 5' primer served in a second PCR lasting about 7 to 11 cycles. From the 5' RACE reads, TCRdb called clonotypes with MiXCR, one entry per CDR3 protein. Of roughly 2 million distinct CDR3 sequences listed, just under 50% are singletons. Sequenced material: blood. Every receptor here comes from a woman aged 40 to 55 in good health.

The rearrangement links TRBV7-2 to TRBJ1-2, with 10 nucleotides matching TRBD1. Per germline, CDR1 SGHTA and CDR2 FQGNSA. The CDR3 contains 17 residues. V was clipped by 4 bases and J by 5 bases; unmatched bases: 13. CDR3 coding DNA: TGTGCCAGCAGCTCCAGGGTGTACGGGACAGGGGAATATGGCTACACCTTC. This translates into CASSSRVYGTGEYGYTF.

The V call is TRBV11-1, the J call TRBJ2-5; no reliable D call. The CDR3 has 13 amino acids. V gave up 9 bases and J gave up 0 bases, with 11 bases separating them. Germline-derived CDR1 and CDR2 are SGHAT and FQDESV (reference sequence). CDR3 loop: CASQTAYQETQYF. CDR3 sequence (DNA): TGTGCCAGTCAAACAGCGTACCAAGAGACCCAGTACTTC. The entire variable domain, with the rest obtained from reference TRBV11-1 and TRBJ2-5, is as follows: EAEVAQSPRYKITEKSQAVAFWCDPISGHATLYWYRQILGQGPELLVQFQDESVVDDSQLPKDRFSAERLKGVDSTLKIQPAELGDSAMYLCASQTAYQETQYFGPGTRLLVL.

CDR3 protein: CATSSQQGFQPQHF. DNA for the CDR3: TGTGCCACCAGCTCCCAACAGGGATTTCAGCCCCAGCATTTT. The rearrangement uses TRBV15 and TRBJ1-5; possible D gene TRBD1, 6 bases. The V gene's germline CDR1 is LNHNV and CDR2 YYDKDF (reference sequence). Between the trimmed V and J ends, which lost 5 bases and 6 bases, there was a span of 14 bases. This CDR3 is built from 14 residues.

The chain employs TRBV6-2 or TRBV6-3 and TRBJ2-5; 9 bases agree with TRBD1. Per the germline V gene, CDR1 is MNHEY and CDR2 is SVGEGT. Trimming removed 6 bases from V and 5 bases from J; junction bases left unmatched: 13. The CDR3 has 16 amino acids. Here the CDR3 DNA reads TGTGCCAGCAGCCCCCTCTCCGGGACAGGGAAGGAGACCCAGTACTTC. Translation: CASSPLSGTGKETQYF.

The chain combines TRBV12-3 or TRBV12-4 with TRBJ2-1; D is unclear. The CDR3 consists of 15 residues. Between the trimmed V and J ends, which lost 6 bases and 7 bases, there was a span of 19 bases. For the CDR3, the DNA is TGTGCCAGCAGACCGTCGGGTGGGCCTAGGAATGAGCAGTTCTTC. Its translation is CASRPSGGPRNEQFF.

This chain connects TRBV27 to TRBJ1-4, with D unresolved. V lost 8 bases and J lost 3, with 7 bases in between. This CDR3 region has 12 residues. The V gene's germline CDR1 is MNHEY and CDR2 SMNVEV (reference sequence). For the CDR3, the DNA is TGTGCCAGCGGTCGGGCTAATGAAAAACTGTTTTTT. Translating gives CASGRANEKLFF.

This clonotype was seen only a few times. The chain employs TRBV27 and TRBJ2-4; maybe TRBD2 (5 bases). This CDR3 region has 15 residues. Trimming pared 0 bases from V and 6 bases from J, leaving 12 bases between. The germline V gene has CDR1 MNHEY and CDR2 SMNVEV (reference sequence). Written as DNA, the CDR3 is TGTGCCAGCAGTTTATCGACTCGGGGTGGAAACATTCAGTACTTC. It is translated as CASSLSTRGGNIQYF.

The V gene is TRBV7-2, the J gene TRBJ2-1; 7 bases map to TRBD2. This CDR3 has 16 residues. Germline trimming cut 2 bases from V and 6 bases from J; bases unmatched to any gene: 10. Per the germline V gene, CDR1 is SGHTA and CDR2 is FQGNSA. CDR3: CASSLREGRRSNEQFF. The CDR3, as DNA: TGTGCCAGCAGCTTAAGGGAGGGGAGGCGTTCCAATGAGCAGTTCTTC.

The chain combines TRBV6-6 with TRBJ1-6; 9 positions match TRBD1. V lost 6 bases, J lost 5 bases, and 5 bases stayed unmatched. The germline V gene encodes CDR1 MNHNY and CDR2 SVGAGI (reference sequence). This CDR3 has 15 amino acids. The CDR3 is CASSNRGQNNSPLHF. The CDR3 bases are TGTGCCAGCAGCAACAGGGGGCAGAATAATTCACCCCTCCACTTT.

This clonotype was counted between two and nine times. V is TRBV20-1 and J is TRBJ2-7; either TRBD1 or TRBD2 may fit D (6 bases each). CDR1 DFQATT and CDR2 SNEGSKA come from the germline V gene (reference sequence). This CDR3 is 12 amino acids long. Deletions cut 5 bases from V and 2 bases from J, with 10 bases between. CDR3 protein: CSAPRGPYEQYF. The CDR3 region has the DNA TGCAGTGCTCCTCGGGGGCCCTACGAGCAGTACTTC.

This sequence joins TRBV6-6 and TRBJ1-6; no clear D gene. The CDR3 totals 13 residues. The germline V gene encodes CDR1 MNHNY and CDR2 SVGAGI (reference sequence). V was clipped by 2 bases and J by 7 bases, with 6 bases between them. The CDR3 here is CASSYRVNSPLHF. CDR3 nucleotides: TGTGCCAGCAGTTACCGGGTCAATTCACCCCTCCACTTT.

V is TRBV5-1 and J is TRBJ2-6; 7 bases are shared with TRBD1. The CDR3 totals 17 residues. The V and J ends lost 3 bases and 0 bases, in that order; junction bases with no gene match: 6. CDR1 and CDR2 from the germline V gene are SGHRS and YFSETQ. As DNA, the CDR3 is TGCGCCAGCAGCTCCGGACAGGCAATCTCTGGGGCCAACGTCCTGACTTTC. This translates into CASSSGQAISGANVLTF.

The chain uses TRBV4-2 and TRBJ2-7; unclear D gene. Looked up from germline, CDR1 is LGHNA and CDR2 is YNFKEQ. V lost 0 bases, J lost 6 bases, and 9 bases lay in between. This CDR3 has 13 residues. DNA of the CDR3: TGTGCCAGCAGCCAAGAACCCGGGTTCGAGCAGTACTTC. Its protein product is CASSQEPGFEQYF.

The chain has TRBV30 and TRBJ2-1, with D possibly matching TRBD2 (7 bases). CDR3 size: 12 residues. Trimming took 4 bases from V and 8 from J, leaving 12 bases between them. Germline V gene sequence: CDR1 GTSNPN, CDR2 SVGIG (reference sequence). The CDR3 loop reads CAWMGGRHEQFF. CDR3 coding DNA: TGTGCCTGGATGGGGGGGCGACATGAGCAGTTCTTC.

This sequence joins TRBV6-1 and TRBJ2-1, with D possibly called TRBD1 or TRBD2 (5 bases each). The CDR3 is made up of 16 amino acids. The V end lost 4 bases, the J end lost 7 bases, and 20 bases lay between the germline ends. Germline V gives CDR1 MNHNS, CDR2 SASEGT. The CDR3 loop reads CASSGAHGTEENEQFF. In DNA, the CDR3 is TGTGCCAGCAGTGGGGCACACGGGACGGAGGAAAATGAGCAGTTCTTC.